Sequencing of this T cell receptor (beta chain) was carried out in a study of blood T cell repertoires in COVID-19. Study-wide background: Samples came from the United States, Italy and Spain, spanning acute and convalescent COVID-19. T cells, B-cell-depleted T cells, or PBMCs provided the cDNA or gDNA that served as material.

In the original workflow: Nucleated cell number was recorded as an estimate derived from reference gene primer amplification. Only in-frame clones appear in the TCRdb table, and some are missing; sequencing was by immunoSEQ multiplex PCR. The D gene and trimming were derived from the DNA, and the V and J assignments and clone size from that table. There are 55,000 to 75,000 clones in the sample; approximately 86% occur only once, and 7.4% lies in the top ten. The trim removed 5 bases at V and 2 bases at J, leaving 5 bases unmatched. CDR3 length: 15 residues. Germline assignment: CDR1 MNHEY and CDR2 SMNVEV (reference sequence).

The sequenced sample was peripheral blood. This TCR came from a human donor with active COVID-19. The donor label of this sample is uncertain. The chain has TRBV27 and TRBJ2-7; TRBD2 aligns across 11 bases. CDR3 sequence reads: CASSPRLAGPYEQYF. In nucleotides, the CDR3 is TGTGCCAGCAGTCCGCGACTAGCGGGGCCCTACGAGCAGTACTTC.